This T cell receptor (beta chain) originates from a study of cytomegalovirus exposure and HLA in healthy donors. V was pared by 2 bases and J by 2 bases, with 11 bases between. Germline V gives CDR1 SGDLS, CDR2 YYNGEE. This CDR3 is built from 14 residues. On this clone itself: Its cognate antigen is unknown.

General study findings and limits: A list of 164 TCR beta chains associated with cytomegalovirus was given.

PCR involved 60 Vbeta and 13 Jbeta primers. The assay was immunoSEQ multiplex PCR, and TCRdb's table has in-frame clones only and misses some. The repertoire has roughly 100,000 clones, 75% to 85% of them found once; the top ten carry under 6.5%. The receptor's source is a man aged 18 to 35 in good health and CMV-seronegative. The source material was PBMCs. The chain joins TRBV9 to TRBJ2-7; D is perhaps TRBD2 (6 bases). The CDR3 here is CASSVRDSAYEQYF. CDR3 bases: TGTGCCAGCAGCGTCCGGGACTCAGCCTACGAGCAGTACTTC.